These 26 T cell receptor beta chains were sequenced from one sample in a study of T-cell memory formation after mild COVID-19. TCRdb redid the calling of the 5' RACE reads with MiXCR, one entry per CDR3 protein. Here the sample spans 450,000 or so distinct CDR3 sequences, around a quarter being singletons. Sequencing was done on a sample of PBMCs or a T cell subset sorted from them (not recorded which). These receptors were obtained from an adult woman who had mild COVID-19 (a few samples of this study predate the infection). Cell type and time point are not known.

This rearrangement joins TRBV3-1 to TRBJ2-5; TRBD2 aligns across 8 bases. Germline V gene sequence: CDR1 LGHDT, CDR2 YNNKEL (reference sequence). The CDR3 contains 18 residues. The ends lost 1 base at V and 1 base at J; junction bases unmatched: 11. CDR3 residues: CASSQGNLAGTSQETQYF. The CDR3 DNA sequence: TGTGCCAGCAGCCAAGGTAACCTGGCCGGGACTAGCCAAGAGACCCAGTACTTC.

This clonotype was seen a few times. The chain is built from TRBV4-2 and TRBJ2-1; 7 bases map to TRBD2. CDR3 length: 17 residues. Germline assignment: CDR1 LGHNA and CDR2 YNFKEQ. V dropped 1 base and J dropped 0; count of bases not matched to a gene: 6. DNA of the CDR3: TGTGCCAGCAGCCAAGCACTAGCGTCTAGCTCCTACAATGAGCAGTTCTTC. It specifies CASSQALASSSYNEQFF.

V gene TRBV13 combines with J gene TRBJ2-7; D uncertain. Germline CDR1 is PRHDT and CDR2 is FYEKMQ (reference sequence). The CDR3 extends over 13 amino acids. The V and J ends lost 2 bases and 3 bases respectively, with 8 bases between them. CDR3 in amino acids: CASSLIGNYEQYF. As DNA, the CDR3 is TGTGCCAGCAGCTTAATAGGAAACTACGAGCAGTACTTC.

The rearrangement joins TRBV7-9 to TRBJ2-7; 13 positions match TRBD2. Looked up from germline, CDR1 is SEHNR and CDR2 is FQNEAQ (reference sequence). After removal of 4 bases from V and 5 bases from J, the junction contained 5 bases not matched to a gene. The CDR3 loop spans 15 amino acids. The CDR3 protein is CASSWGGLAGDEQYF. CDR3 DNA: TGTGCCAGCAGCTGGGGTGGACTAGCGGGAGACGAGCAGTACTTC.

This clonotype showed up many times. The gene calls are TRBV5-6 and TRBJ2-5; TRBD1 is a possible D gene (6 bases). Germline V gene sequence: CDR1 SGHDT, CDR2 YYEEEE. The CDR3 totals 12 residues. V was pared by 3 bases and J by 3 bases, with 6 bases between. The CDR3 region is CASSWTEETQYF. DNA for the CDR3: TGTGCCAGCAGCTGGACAGAAGAGACCCAGTACTTC.

The CDR3 DNA reads TGTGCCAGCAGCCCCAGTCGGGCTAGCGGGCAAGAGACCCAGTACTTC. Encoded protein: CASSPSRASGQETQYF. This chain uses TRBV3-1 with TRBJ2-5; TRBD2 agrees at 8 bases. Germline V CDR1 and CDR2: LGHDT, YNNKEL (reference sequence). The CDR3 contains 16 residues. After removal of 4 bases from V and 2 bases from J, the junction contained 9 bases not matched to a gene.

The genes are TRBV9 and TRBJ2-7; 11 bases fit TRBD2. This CDR3 has 15 residues. V was clipped by 4 bases and J by 5 bases; unmatched bases: 8. Germline assignment: CDR1 SGDLS and CDR2 YYNGEE. For the CDR3, the DNA is TGTGCCAGCAGCCCTGGGACTAGCGGAGCCCACGAGCAGTACTTC. Translation gives CASSPGTSGAHEQYF.

This clonotype came up a few times. This chain connects TRBV9 to TRBJ2-1; 7 bases are a match to TRBD2. The germline gives CDR1 SGDLS, CDR2 YYNGEE. The CDR3 is made up of 14 amino acids. The ends lost 6 bases at V and 5 bases at J; junction bases unmatched: 8. CDR3 protein: CASNSAGRDNEQFF. As DNA, the CDR3 is TGTGCCAGCAACTCGGCGGGGAGGGACAATGAGCAGTTCTTC.

The chain uses TRBV5-1 and TRBJ2-7; TRBD1 agrees at 10 bases. Germline V gene data show CDR1 as SGHRS and CDR2 as YFSETQ. CDR3 length: 17 residues. The trim removed 0 bases at V and 5 bases at J, leaving 11 bases unmatched. The CDR3 DNA follows: TGCGCCAGCAGCTTGGCCCACACGGGACAGGGGACCGACGAGCAGTACTTC. Translating it yields CASSLAHTGQGTDEQYF.

This clonotype was observed a handful of times. The chain joins TRBV28 to TRBJ2-7, with D perhaps matching TRBD2 (6 bases). Per the germline V gene, CDR1 is MDHEN and CDR2 is SYDVKM. This CDR3 contains 14 residues. The ends were cut back, 6 bases at V and 0 bases at J, with 12 bases in the middle. The CDR3 nucleotides are TGTGCCAGCAGACTATACGGGAGCTCCTACGAGCAGTACTTC. Amino acid sequence: CASRLYGSSYEQYF.

This clonotype occurred a few times. The J gene is TRBJ2-6, the V gene TRBV7-8, with D uncertain. CDR3 length: 16 residues. Trimming shortened V by 5 bases and J by 0 bases, and 11 bases separated the two germline ends. Germline CDR1 reads SGHVS; CDR2 reads FQNEAQ. For the CDR3, the DNA is TGTGCCAGCAGCCCGAACGATATCTCTGGGGCCAACGTCCTGACTTTC. It is translated as CASSPNDISGANVLTF.

This clonotype was picked up many times. V usage is TRBV24-1 and J usage is TRBJ2-1; maybe TRBD2 (6 bases). Trimming stripped 2 bases from V and 6 bases from J, with 13 bases between. Germline-derived CDR1 and CDR2 are KGHDR and SFDVKD. The CDR3 is made up of 15 amino acids. The chain's CDR3 is CATSDSVREVNEQFF. The CDR3 region has the DNA TGTGCCACCAGTGATTCTGTCAGGGAGGTCAATGAGCAGTTCTTC.

The chain carries TRBV20-1 and TRBJ2-7; D gene ambiguous. Germline V gene data show CDR1 as DFQATT and CDR2 as SNEGSKA (reference sequence). This CDR3 is built from 15 residues. Deletions cut 1 base from V and 3 bases from J, with 16 bases between. Here the CDR3 reads CSARGFSSGVYEQYF. For the CDR3, the DNA is TGCAGTGCTAGAGGCTTTTCATCTGGGGTCTACGAGCAGTACTTC.

The chain has TRBV29-1 and TRBJ2-7, with D maybe TRBD1 (6 bases). Trimming removed 4 bases at V and 7 bases at J, with 14 bases between. The CDR3 runs 12 residues. CDR1 is SQVTM and CDR2 is ANQGSEA in the germline V gene. This chain's CDR3 is CSVGRDTSEQYF. CDR3 nucleotides: TGCAGCGTTGGTCGGGACACTTCGGAGCAGTACTTC.

There are a few counts of this clonotype. The chain couples TRBV20-1 to TRBJ2-7, with D unresolved. In germline, CDR1 is DFQATT, CDR2 SNEGSKA (reference sequence). V shed 5 bases and J shed 5 bases, with 19 bases lying between them. The CDR3 spans 14 residues. The CDR3: CSAALRGPMDEQYF. CDR3 DNA sequence: TGCAGTGCTGCACTCCGTGGCCCGATGGACGAGCAGTACTTC.

The chain employs TRBV4-2 and TRBJ2-1, with 8 bases matching TRBD2. The J segment lost 2 bases and the V segment lost 0 bases, leaving 3 bases of the junction unmatched. The CDR3 totals 16 residues. Germline V gives CDR1 LGHNA, CDR2 YNFKEQ. As DNA, the CDR3 is TGTGCCAGCAGCCAAGATGGACTAGCCCCCTACAATGAGCAGTTCTTC. It yields the protein CASSQDGLAPYNEQFF.

The rearrangement links TRBV4-1 to TRBJ1-1; D is possibly TRBD1 (6 bases). V lost 0 bases to trimming and J lost 5 bases, with 13 bases between them. The germline CDR1 and CDR2 sequences are MGHRA and YSYEKL. The CDR3 has 15 residues. The CDR3 here is CASSQEGGGVTEAFF. CDR3 coding DNA: TGCGCCAGCAGCCAAGAAGGAGGGGGGGTGACTGAAGCTTTCTTT.

This clonotype was counted only a few times. V is TRBV6-6 and J is TRBJ2-5, with a tentative D call TRBD1 (6 bases). The V gene's germline CDR1 is MNHNY and CDR2 SVGAGI (reference sequence). This CDR3 region has 15 residues. The V end was cut by 7 bases, the J end by 0 bases, with 15 bases between. CDR3 in DNA: TGTGCCAGCACCCCCAGGAGGACAGACCAAGAGACCCAGTACTTC. Its translation is CASTPRRTDQETQYF.

This clonotype was seen more than once but under ten times. The DNA for the CDR3 is TGTGCCAGCAGTCCGGGGACAGGGGGTTTCGCACACAGGGTCCTGACTTTC. This gives the protein CASSPGTGGFAHRVLTF. The V and J genes are TRBV12-3 or TRBV12-4 and TRBJ2-6; 11 bases match TRBD1. CDR3 length: 17 residues. V trimming: 5 bases; J trimming: 13 bases; junction bases outside the gene matches: 16.

This chain links TRBV15 with TRBJ1-1; D gene unclear. The CDR3 extends over 15 amino acids. CDR1 is LNHNV, CDR2 YYDKDF, per germline (reference sequence). Between the trimmed V and J ends, which lost 1 base and 3 bases, there was a span of 12 bases. In DNA form, the CDR3 reads TGTGCCACCAGCAGAGGAGGGAGGGAGTACACTGAAGCTTTCTTT. Its translation: CATSRGGREYTEAFF.

In regard to this clonotype: The germline gene is not matched at one end of the junction; a read error may be the cause. The chain couples TRBV6-5 to TRBJ2-7; 7 nucleotides line up with TRBD1. CDR1 MNHEY and CDR2 SVGAGI come from the germline V gene. The CDR3 has 13 residues. The CDR3 loop reads CASSYTSGQVWSF. Written as DNA, the CDR3 is TGTGCCAGCAGTTACACCTCCGGACAGGTTTGGTCCTTC.

The rearrangement joins TRBV11-1 to TRBJ2-1; no definite D call. The CDR3 has 12 amino acids. Germline CDR1 and CDR2: SGHAT and FQDESV (reference sequence). The V end lost 7 bases, the J end lost 11 bases, and 15 bases lay between the germline ends. CDR3 DNA sequence: TGTGCCAGCATCGTCGACTCGATGCAGCAGTTCTTC. Its protein is CASIVDSMQQFF.

This clonotype showed up many times. This chain uses TRBV7-6 with TRBJ2-7, with D possibly called TRBD1 or TRBD2 (6 bases each). V was pared by 3 bases and J by 2 bases, with 8 bases between. The germline V gene encodes CDR1 SGHVS and CDR2 FNYEAQ. The length of the CDR3 is 13 residues. For the CDR3, the DNA is TGTGCCAGCAGCTTCGGGGGCCCCTACGAGCAGTACTTC. Translated, it gives CASSFGGPYEQYF.

The CDR3 DNA reads as TGCGCCAGCAGGGAGGTGGAGACTGAAGCTTTCTTT. It is translated as CASREVETEAFF. The rearrangement links TRBV5-1 to TRBJ1-1; no definite D call. The CDR3 is made up of 12 amino acids. The germline gives CDR1 SGHRS, CDR2 YFSETQ. V was trimmed by 5 bases and J by 5 bases, leaving 10 bases between them.

This chain joins TRBV29-1 and TRBJ1-1; no firm D call. The V end lost 6 bases, the J end lost 5 bases, and 10 bases lay between the germline ends. Germline CDR1 and CDR2: SQVTM and ANQGSEA. The CDR3 length is 11 residues. CDR3 bases: TGCAGCGTCCCTAGGGCAACTGAAGCTTTCTTT. This translates into CSVPRATEAFF.

This clonotype was picked up many times. This chain joins TRBV7-9 and TRBJ2-6, with TRBD1 matching 10 bases. Unmatched junction bases numbered 7, after V lost 4 bases and J lost 1 base. The CDR3 length is 18 residues. The V gene's germline CDR1 is SEHNR and CDR2 FQNEAQ (reference sequence). CDR3 sequence (DNA): TGTGCCAGCAGCTCTTGGGACAGGGGTATGTCTGGGGCCAACGTCCTGACTTTC. This translates into CASSSWDRGMSGANVLTF.